The 13 T cell receptor beta chains presented below share a single source sample, sequenced in a study of blood T cell repertoires in COVID-19. The data were produced by immunoSEQ multiplex PCR, yet TCRdb's version contains in-frame clones alone and is incomplete. Of 95,000 to 100,000 clones in the sample, around 93% are singletons; the top ten hold roughly 17%. The sequenced sample consisted of peripheral blood. The receptors shown here come from a man aged 50 to 60 with acute or convalescent COVID-19.

The chain couples TRBV2 to TRBJ1-2; 7 nucleotides align to TRBD1. This CDR3 comprises 14 residues. V was pared by 6 bases and J by 0 bases, with 4 bases of the junction left unmatched. Germline V gene sequence: CDR1 SNHLY, CDR2 FYNNEI. The CDR3 spells CASRPQGTNYGYTF. CDR3 nucleotides: TGTGCCAGCAGACCACAGGGGACTAACTATGGCTACACCTTC. The full variable domain, completed using reference TRBV2 and TRBJ1-2, is EPEVTQTPSHQVTQMGQEVILRCVPISNHLYFYWYRQILGQKVEFLVSFYNNEISEKSEIFDDQFSVERPDGSNFTLKIRSTKLEDSAMYFCASRPQGTNYGYTFGSGTRLTVV.

The chain combines TRBV18 with TRBJ2-4; 7 bases fit TRBD1. This CDR3 has 18 amino acids. V shed 3 bases, J shed 2 bases, and the junction held 13 bases outside the gene matches. Germline assignment: CDR1 KGHSH and CDR2 LQKENI. The CDR3 sequence: CASSPLPPTGQTKNIQYF. In DNA, the CDR3 is TGTGCCAGCTCACCCCTACCGCCGACAGGGCAAACCAAAAACATTCAGTACTTC.

This clone was found once. The rearrangement links TRBV3-1 (or the pseudogene TRBV3-2) to TRBJ1-1; D perhaps matches TRBD1 (6 bases). Germline V gene lookup returns CDR1 LGHDT and CDR2 YNNKEL (reference sequence). V was trimmed by 5 bases and J by 1 base, leaving 11 bases between them. The CDR3 is 14 residues long. This chain's CDR3 is CASSAPGQNTEAFF. The CDR3 DNA reads as TGTGCCAGCAGCGCTCCGGGACAGAACACTGAAGCTTTCTTT.

The chain carries TRBV7-9 and TRBJ2-4; 9 bases map to TRBD1. The CDR3 is 14 residues long. The ends lost 4 bases at V and 6 bases at J; junction bases unmatched: 4. Germline CDR1 and CDR2: SEHNR and FQNEAQ (reference sequence). The CDR3, as DNA: TGTGCCAGCAGCTCGACAGGGGGAGGAAACATTCAGTACTTC. It codes for CASSSTGGGNIQYF.

The rearrangement joins TRBV6-2 or TRBV6-3 to TRBJ1-6; 10 bases agree with TRBD1. With 5 bases clipped from V and 6 bases from J, the junction kept 4 bases outside the gene matches. The germline gives CDR1 MNHEY, CDR2 SVGEGT. The CDR3 length is 15 residues. CDR3 loop: CASSPRDRGNSPLHF. DNA for the CDR3: TGTGCCAGCAGTCCCCGGGACAGGGGTAATTCACCCCTCCACTTT.

The gene calls are TRBV5-1 and TRBJ2-3, with 7 bases aligning to TRBD2. CDR1 SGHRS and CDR2 YFSETQ come from the germline V gene. V lost 4 bases and J lost 14; bases outside the gene matches: 22. The CDR3 extends over 16 amino acids. The DNA of the CDR3 is TGCGCCAGCAGCAAGCCCACCGGGACTAACGTAGAGAAACTGTATTTT. Translation: CASSKPTGTNVEKLYF.

This clone is a singleton in its sample. The V and J genes are TRBV3-1 (or the pseudogene TRBV3-2) and TRBJ2-1; D is uncertain. Germline lookup yields CDR1 LGHDT and CDR2 YNNKEL (reference sequence). The V end lost 4 bases, the J end lost 8 bases, and 21 bases lay between the germline ends. The CDR3 totals 16 residues. CDR3 sequence: CASSPIPLTVVDEQFF. CDR3 sequence (DNA): TGTGCCAGCAGCCCCATCCCTCTCACGGTCGTCGATGAGCAGTTCTTC.

The chain has TRBV20-1 and TRBJ1-5; TRBD1 might be the D (5 bases). The germline V gene encodes CDR1 DFQATT and CDR2 SNEGSKA (reference sequence). This CDR3 contains 11 residues. DNA of the CDR3: TGCGGGGGAGGGCCTAATCAGCCCCAGCATTTT. Translating gives CGGGPNQPQHF.

V and J are TRBV10-3 and TRBJ1-1; D possibly corresponds to TRBD1 (5 bases). CDR1 and CDR2 (germline): ENHRY, SYGVKD. Trimming removed 0 bases from V and 1 base from J, with 21 bases in between. This CDR3 has 19 residues. CDR3 sequence reads: CAISESLGVNRGTNTEAFF. The CDR3 DNA sequence: TGTGCCATCAGTGAGTCCCTTGGGGTTAACCGGGGGACGAACACTGAAGCTTTCTTT.

The chain carries TRBV28 and TRBJ1-2, with unresolved D. Germline CDR1 and CDR2: MDHEN and SYDVKM. The CDR3 is 12 residues long. The V and J ends lost 8 bases and 9 bases respectively, with 16 bases between them. The DNA of the CDR3 is TGTGCCAGCGACGAGGGCCATCGAAGCTACACCTTC. Protein: CASDEGHRSYTF.

V gene TRBV5-1 combines with J gene TRBJ1-2; TRBD1 might be the D (6 bases). The CDR3 runs 15 residues. Germline V gene data show CDR1 as SGHRS and CDR2 as YFSETQ. With 2 bases removed from V and 8 bases from J, the gap between germline ends came to 19 bases. The CDR3 sequence is CASSFPGAPMNGYTF. The DNA of the CDR3 is TGCGCCAGCAGCTTTCCAGGGGCCCCCATGAACGGCTACACCTTC. Combining the CDR3 with reference TRBV5-1 and TRBJ1-2 gives the whole variable domain KAGVTQTPRYLIKTRGQQVTLSCSPISGHRSVSWYQQTPGQGLQFLFEYFSETQRNKGNFPGRFSGRQFSNSRSEMNVSTLELGDSALYLCASSFPGAPMNGYTFGSGTRLTVV.

V and J are TRBV11-3 and TRBJ2-3, with TRBD1 identical over 7 bases. This CDR3 has 16 residues. The V and J ends lost 5 bases and 0 bases, in that order; junction bases with no gene match: 8. The germline gives CDR1 SGHNT, CDR2 YENEEA. The DNA for the CDR3 is TGTGCCAGCAGCCTGGGGACAGCTCCTAGCACAGATACGCAGTATTTT. Translating gives CASSLGTAPSTDTQYF.

V gene TRBV27 combines with J gene TRBJ1-2; TRBD1 matches at 7 bases. The trim removed 6 bases at V and 4 bases at J, leaving 11 bases unmatched. This CDR3 spans 15 amino acids. Germline V gene lookup returns CDR1 MNHEY and CDR2 SMNVEV (reference sequence). This CDR3 is CASSPRDRLIYGYTF. CDR3 in DNA: TGTGCCAGCAGCCCGAGGGACAGACTCATCTATGGCTACACCTTC.